The sequence of this T cell receptor beta chain was determined in a study of glioma-infiltrating T cells after dendritic cell vaccination (dated by TCRdb to about 2016). At the level of the whole study: The cohort included 15 or so glioblastoma patients drawn from Phase I and II dendritic cell vaccination trials, of whom 9 were newly diagnosed and 6 had recurrent disease. In glioblastoma patients vaccinated with dendritic cells, deep sequencing of TCR beta CDR3 regions served to measure tumor-infiltrating lymphocyte content and to compare repertoires between tumor and blood. Survival after dendritic cell vaccination was correlated with TCR sequencing metrics, such as TIL content and the overlap between tumor and blood repertoires. The vaccine consisted of monocyte-derived dendritic cells cultured seven to eight days with IL-4 and GM-CSF, then pulsed overnight with autologous tumor lysate. Autologous tumor lysate-pulsed dendritic cell vaccination was administered to the patients between about 2003 and 2013. Three intradermal dendritic cell vaccine injections were administered to patients at biweekly intervals in the arm below the axilla. What the work shows at the level of the full study, not this receptor alone: No direct relationship between TCR clonality and survival was found, suggesting a diverse polyclonal response may matter. Higher estimated pretreatment TIL content predicted longer time to progression and overall survival after dendritic cell vaccination. The cohort was small and heterogeneous, only a few patients had full blood and tumor sets, and even fewer had initial-recurrent tumor pairs. The three-group TCR overlap response model was described as speculative and requiring prospective validation.

The time point label for this specimen denotes: after dendritic cell vaccination, including at tumor progression/relapse. Selection of patients required sufficient residual fresh-frozen tumor tissue and over two years of available survival data. Molecular status otherwise varied across the glioblastoma patients, but none of them carried an isocitrate dehydrogenase mutation. PBMC collection took place before vaccination, two weeks after the third vaccination, and at tumor progression if progression occurred. The Qiagen DNeasy Blood extraction Kit was used for extraction of genomic DNA. The CDR3 covers 13 residues, taking in both the cysteine and the phenylalanine. Only the CDR3 part of the read is kept: 39 bases, read in frame from the first base. Via the germline V gene, CDR1 is SGHAT and CDR2 FQNNGV. The junction shows trimming of 3 bases on V and 10 bases on J, plus 13 bases between the germline ends.

TCRB CDR3 regions were amplified from around 1.9 ug genomic DNA, or all available DNA if less, using the immunoSEQ assay. For multiplex PCR, 60 forward primers for TCR V beta segments and 13 reverse primers for J beta segments were used. To estimate the number of reads per starting template, synthetic control templates were added to each sample at limiting dilution. The Illumina HiSeq System generated sequencing reads of 87 bp. For the original study's pipeline: PCR and sequencing errors were removed by a nearest neighbor algorithm that merged closely related sequences. TCR overlap was defined as the percentage of unique tumor TCR beta sequences that were also present in the same patient's peripheral blood. Imported from immuneACCESS, the table was reduced by TCRdb to in-frame sequences with V and J called. These copies leave out some clones; in studies compared against another copy, an unresolved V gene accounts for under half, and the cause of the remainder is not known. The D gene and trimming were derived from the DNA, and the V and J assignments and clone size from that table. The sample contains over 65,000 clones, around 84% of them found a single time. Of the sample, about 8.5% is held by the ten largest clones.

Remarks on this clone: What antigen it recognizes has not been identified. Base qualities were left out, and no much larger clone turns up one base away.

The rearranged chain carries TRBV11-2 and TRBJ2-1; TRBD1 is perhaps the D gene, given 5 matching bases. This sequence originates from a human donor with glioblastoma. The sequencing used blood, collected after dendritic cell vaccination. The nucleotides are TGTGCCAGCAGCTTGGCCCAGGGTGGGGAGCAGTTCTTC. Its protein product is CASSLAQGGEQFF.